Presented here are 14 T cell receptor beta chains from one specimen sequenced in a study of shared T cell receptors in the human thymus. TCRdb's copy holds only in-frame clones and misses some; the assay was immunoSEQ multiplex PCR. This table holds over 650,000 clones, about 89% found once. The data were also submitted as part of a second study, on human thymus T cells.

Input material: thymocytes. Source of these receptors: a boy in the first two years of life with a congenital heart defect.

This clone has just a few counts. The rearrangement uses TRBV2 and TRBJ2-7; 7 nucleotides line up with TRBD1. The CDR3 runs to 13 residues. V gave up 2 bases and J gave up 4 bases; unmatched junction bases: 2. In germline, CDR1 is SNHLY, CDR2 FYNNEI. Here the CDR3 DNA reads TGTGCCAGCAGTGAACCGACAGGGTACGAGCAGTACTTC. This gives the protein CASSEPTGYEQYF.

V is TRBV7-8 and J is TRBJ2-1, with D perhaps TRBD1 (6 bases). Trimming shortened V by 5 bases and J by 5 bases, and 13 bases separated the two germline ends. The CDR3 is 14 residues long. The germline V gene encodes CDR1 SGHVS and CDR2 FQNEAQ. As DNA, the CDR3 is TGTGCCAGCAGCCTCCTAGACAGGAACAATGAGCAGTTCTTC. Translating gives CASSLLDRNNEQFF.

This sequence joins TRBV5-8 and TRBJ1-2; 8 nucleotides agree with TRBD1. V shed 4 bases and J 0 bases; nucleotides not matched to a gene: 11. This CDR3 spans 17 amino acids. Germline lookup yields CDR1 SGHTS and CDR2 YDEGEE. CDR3 region: CASSNRDRPNTNYGYTF. The CDR3 nucleotides read TGTGCCAGCAGCAACCGGGACAGGCCGAATACTAACTATGGCTACACCTTC.

This clone has just one count. The V gene is TRBV25-1, the J gene TRBJ2-4; possible D gene TRBD1, 6 bases. The V gene's germline CDR1 is MGHDK and CDR2 SYGVNS. V shed 7 bases and J shed 1 base, with 20 bases lying between them. The CDR3 loop spans 17 amino acids. CDR3 in amino acids: CASKSRDIHGAKNIQYF. Written as DNA, the CDR3 is TGTGCCAGCAAGTCCCGGGACATCCATGGGGCCAAAAACATTCAGTACTTC.

This chain links TRBV30 with TRBJ1-3; 12 nucleotides match TRBD1. J gave up 4 bases and V 8 bases, and 6 bases lay outside the gene matches. Germline assignment: CDR1 GTSNPN and CDR2 SVGIG (reference sequence). The CDR3 runs to 14 residues. In DNA form, the CDR3 reads TGTGCCCTGGGACAGGGGGCTTGGGGAAACACCATATATTTT. Its protein is CALGQGAWGNTIYF.

This clone was seen just once. The rearrangement joins TRBV25-1 to TRBJ1-2, with D tentatively TRBD1 (5 bases). This CDR3 has 16 amino acids. CDR1 MGHDK and CDR2 SYGVNS come from the germline V gene. V dropped 3 bases and J dropped 3 bases, with 17 bases sitting between them. Written as DNA, the CDR3 is TGTGCCAGCAGTGAGTTCCAAGACAGCCCCCACTATGGCTACACCTTC. As protein: CASSEFQDSPHYGYTF.

The J gene is TRBJ1-1, the V gene TRBV30; no clear D gene. The CDR3 spans 13 residues. CDR1 and CDR2 from the germline V gene are GTSNPN and SVGIG (reference sequence). V shed 0 bases and J shed 8 bases, with 13 bases lying between them. Here the CDR3 reads CAWSVRALPEAFF. CDR3 coding DNA: TGTGCCTGGAGTGTAAGAGCGCTACCCGAAGCTTTCTTT.

The chain has TRBV4-1 and TRBJ1-5, with 7 positions matching TRBD1. Germline CDR1 is MGHRA and CDR2 is YSYEKL. The CDR3 runs 17 residues. The trim removed 2 bases at V and 1 base at J, leaving 8 bases unmatched. The CDR3 nucleotides are TGCGCCAGCAGCCAAACCTCGACAGGGAAAAGCAATCAGCCCCAGCATTTT. Translated: CASSQTSTGKSNQPQHF.

This chain uses TRBV29-1 with TRBJ2-7; 7 bases match TRBD2. From germline, CDR1 is SQVTM and CDR2 ANQGSEA. J lost 0 bases, V lost 1 base, and 6 bases had no gene match. This CDR3 is 15 amino acids long. This chain's CDR3 is CSVEVGAGSSYEQYF. The CDR3 DNA is TGCAGCGTTGAAGTTGGAGCGGGGAGCTCCTACGAGCAGTACTTC.

The gene calls are TRBV6-1 and TRBJ1-5; D gene uncertain. Germline loops: CDR1 MNHNS, CDR2 SASEGT. This CDR3 region has 14 residues. Between the trimmed V and J ends, which lost 3 bases and 5 bases, there was a span of 11 bases. The CDR3 spells CASSDAGIDQPQHF. CDR3 bases: TGTGCCAGCAGTGATGCGGGTATAGATCAGCCCCAGCATTTT.

The J gene is TRBJ1-2, the V gene TRBV4-1, with a possible D match to TRBD1 (6 bases). The CDR3 contains 15 residues. Between the trimmed V and J ends, which lost 3 bases and 8 bases, there was a span of 19 bases. The V gene's germline CDR1 is MGHRA and CDR2 YSYEKL. The CDR3 DNA sequence: TGCGCCAGCAGCCATCTCCTCGCGGGGGCGGGAGGCTACACCTTC. Translating it yields CASSHLLAGAGGYTF.

The chain is built from TRBV9 and TRBJ2-7; D possibly corresponds to TRBD1 (7 bases). This CDR3 region has 14 residues. V dropped 2 bases and J dropped 1 base, with 10 bases sitting between them. Germline V gene sequence: CDR1 SGDLS, CDR2 YYNGEE. The CDR3 coding sequence is TGTGCCAGCAGCGTGACAGGGAGGTCCTACGAGCAGTACTTC. Its protein is CASSVTGRSYEQYF. The whole variable domain, remainder taken from reference TRBV9 and TRBJ2-7, is DSGVTQTPKHLITATGQRVTLRCSPRSGDLSVYWYQQSLDQGLQFLIQYYNGEERAKGNILERFSAQQFPDLHSELNLSSLELGDSALYFCASSVTGRSYEQYFGPGTRLTVT.

The chain has TRBV7-3 and TRBJ2-4; D is unresolved. Germline V CDR1 and CDR2: SGHTA, FQGTGA. The CDR3 is 15 amino acids. Trimming shortened V by 3 bases and J by 4 bases, and 13 bases separated the two germline ends. The CDR3 protein is CASSFEWAAKNIQYF. The CDR3 DNA is TGTGCCAGCAGCTTTGAGTGGGCCGCGAAAAACATTCAGTACTTC. Together with reference TRBV7-3 and TRBJ2-4, the CDR3 gives the full variable domain: GAGVSQTPSNKVTEKGKYVELRCDPISGHTALYWYRQSLGQGPEFLIYFQGTGAADDSGLPNDRFFAVRPEGSVSTLKIQRTERGDSAVYLCASSFEWAAKNIQYFGAGTRLSVL.

V and J are TRBV7-9 and TRBJ1-5; the D is unclear. The V and J ends lost 3 bases and 5 bases respectively, with 14 bases between them. The germline gives CDR1 SEHNR, CDR2 FQNEAQ (reference sequence). The CDR3 extends over 15 amino acids. CDR3 amino acids: CASSLEGRQDQPQHF. Written as DNA, the CDR3 is TGTGCCAGCAGCTTGGAGGGTAGGCAGGATCAGCCCCAGCATTTT. Together with reference TRBV7-9 and TRBJ1-5, the CDR3 gives the full variable domain: DTGVSQNPRHKITKRGQNVTFRCDPISEHNRLYWYRQTLGQGPEFLTYFQNEAQLEKSRLLSDRFSAERPKGSFSTLEIQRTEQGDSAMYLCASSLEGRQDQPQHFGDGTRLSIL.